This T cell receptor beta chain was sequenced in a study of T cells in Graves' hyperthyroidism and ophthalmopathy. General study findings and limits: Separation of ophthalmopathy from stable hyperthyroidism was achieved by a 13 V-J model. Within blood appeared most thyroid clonotypes that had expanded above 0.001.

V lost 5 bases and J lost 6, with 9 bases in between. Germline-derived CDR1 and CDR2 are SEHNR and FQNEAQ (reference sequence). There are 12 residues in the CDR3. Diagnoses were made from clinical symptoms, serum measures (thyroxine and TRAb), thyroid ultrasound and orbital computed tomography. Amplification targeted TCR beta CDR3 regions from RNA transcripts. The HTBI primer set was used in a first-round RT-PCR of the TCR CDR3. TCRdb passed the multiplex PCR reads through MiXCR, listing each CDR3 protein once. Among roughly 500,000 distinct CDR3 sequences, 35% to 55% were seen once, and the ten largest hold around 19%. This clonotype was observed a few times. Antigen: not known.

The sequence derives from an adult woman with Graves' disease, either hyperthyroidism or ophthalmopathy (not recorded which). Sequencing was performed on peripheral blood or thyroid tissue (not recorded which). This chain connects TRBV7-9 to TRBJ2-3; a possible D gene is TRBD2 (6 bases). The CDR3 is CASSQRGDTQYF. In nucleotides, the CDR3 is TGTGCCAGCAGCCAACGGGGGGATACGCAGTATTTT. Looking up the rest from reference TRBV7-9 and TRBJ2-3 gives the full variable domain: DTGVSQNPRHKITKRGQNVTFRCDPISEHNRLYWYRQTLGQGPEFLTYFQNEAQLEKSRLLSDRFSAERPKGSFSTLEIQRTEQGDSAMYLCASSQRGDTQYFGPGTRLTVL.